This TCR beta chain was documented in a study of blood T cell repertoires in COVID-19. Study details: Material from acute and convalescent COVID-19 was sourced from the United States, Italy and Spain. T cells, B-cell-depleted T cells, or PBMCs provided the cDNA or gDNA that served as material.

Original data processing: Scientists estimated how many nucleated cells there were by amplifying reference gene primers. The table came from immunoSEQ multiplex PCR; TCRdb's copy has only in-frame clones and leaves some out. That table gives V, J and clone size, and the DNA gave D and trimming. Of about 47,000 clones in the sample, 91% were seen once. The CDR3 contains 13 residues. The V gene's germline CDR1 is SGHTA and CDR2 FQGTGA. The V end lost 2 bases, the J end lost 5 bases, and 9 bases lay between the germline ends. The receptor was isolated from an older man with active COVID-19. The genes are TRBV7-3 and TRBJ1-1, with unresolved D. Sequencing used peripheral blood. In DNA form, the CDR3 reads TGTGCCAGCAGCTTAGGAGAAGATACTGAAGCTTTCTTT. This encodes CASSLGEDTEAFF.